These T cell receptor beta chains were read from a single sample in a study of identical twins. Each CDR3 protein is one row after TCRdb ran MiXCR on the 5' RACE reads. Among about 720,000 distinct CDR3 sequences, 8% to 9% were seen once, and the ten largest hold 0.98%. These sequences were also reported in another study, on yellow fever vaccine responses in identical twins.

Sequencing input: PBMCs. These receptors all come from a woman in her late teens or twenties in good health. Both conserved end residues are part of each CDR3. The D gene is left open where the match is weak. Some rows mark clone size as missing; the rest say once, few, many or name a class of expanded clone.

d_call: .; clone_size: few; j_call: TRBJ2-3; v_call: TRBV6-2/TRBV6-3; cdr3_nt: TGTGCCAGCCAGCGGGCAGATACGCAGTATTTT; cdr3_aa: CASQRADTQYF
d_call: .; clone_size: many; j_call: TRBJ2-7; v_call: TRBV6-1; cdr3_nt: TGTGCCAGCAGTCGTGGGGGAGAACCCTACGAGCAGTACTTC; cdr3_aa: CASSRGGEPYEQYF
d_call: .; clone_size: .; j_call: TRBJ1-6; v_call: TRBV30; cdr3_nt: TGTGCCTGGAGCGGTAAAACCCCCACCCTCCACTTT; cdr3_aa: CAWSGKTPTLHF
d_call: TRBD2; clone_size: many; j_call: TRBJ2-1; v_call: TRBV5-1; cdr3_nt: TGCGCCAGCAGCGGGGGACTAGCGGGGGGCAATGAGCAGTTCTTC; cdr3_aa: CASSGGLAGGNEQFF
d_call: .; clone_size: many; j_call: TRBJ2-1; v_call: TRBV12-3/TRBV12-4; cdr3_nt: TGTGCCAGCAGTTTCGCTAGCTTGGACAATGAGCAGTTCTTC; cdr3_aa: CASSFASLDNEQFF
d_call: .; clone_size: .; j_call: TRBJ1-6; v_call: TRBV6-1; cdr3_nt: TGTGCCAGCACCTTACAGGGAGACAGTAGTTCACCCCTCCACTTT; cdr3_aa: CASTLQGDSSSPLHF
d_call: TRBD2; clone_size: once; j_call: TRBJ2-1; v_call: TRBV20-1; cdr3_nt: TGCAGTGCCCGCCGAGCGGGGAATGATCAGTTCTTC; cdr3_aa: CSARRAGNDQFF
d_call: TRBD2; clone_size: many; j_call: TRBJ2-3; v_call: TRBV6-4; cdr3_nt: TGTGCCAGCAGAGCCGGGACTAGCGAGGCAGATACGCAGTATTTT; cdr3_aa: CASRAGTSEADTQYF
d_call: .; clone_size: .; j_call: TRBJ2-7; v_call: TRBV29-1; cdr3_nt: TGCAGCGTTGTTTCAACCAGCTCCTACGAGCAGTACTTC; cdr3_aa: CSVVSTSSYEQYF
d_call: TRBD2; clone_size: many; j_call: TRBJ2-7; v_call: TRBV11-2; cdr3_nt: TGTGCCAGCAGCTTAGATCTAGCGGGAGGATTGACCTACGAGCAGTACTTC; cdr3_aa: CASSLDLAGGLTYEQYF
d_call: TRBD2; clone_size: .; j_call: TRBJ2-1; v_call: TRBV7-6; cdr3_nt: TGTGCCAGCAGGGGGGCTAGCGGGAGGGATGAGCAGTTCTTC; cdr3_aa: CASRGASGRDEQFF
d_call: .; clone_size: once; j_call: TRBJ2-5; v_call: TRBV7-7; cdr3_nt: TGTGCTAGCAGCTTAAATCCGAGCGGTGTGGAGACCCAGTACTTC; cdr3_aa: CASSLNPSGVETQYF
d_call: TRBD1; clone_size: .; j_call: TRBJ2-1; v_call: TRBV7-2; cdr3_nt: TGTGCCAGCAGCTCCCGGGGGACAGGGTCCTACAATGAGCAGTTCTTC; cdr3_aa: CASSSRGTGSYNEQFF
d_call: TRBD1; clone_size: .; j_call: TRBJ2-2; v_call: TRBV28; cdr3_nt: TGTGCCACCAAAACTCCGGGACAGGGGAACACCGGGGAGCTGTTTTTT; cdr3_aa: CATKTPGQGNTGELFF
d_call: .; clone_size: .; j_call: TRBJ2-5; v_call: TRBV3-1; cdr3_nt: TGTGCCAGCAGCCAAGAGAGAACCCAGACCCAGTACTTC; cdr3_aa: CASSQERTQTQYF
d_call: TRBD2; clone_size: few; j_call: TRBJ2-5; v_call: TRBV24-1; cdr3_nt: TGTGCCACCAGTGATTCTGGACTAGCGGGACTCCCATTGACCCAGTACTTC; cdr3_aa: CATSDSGLAGLPLTQYF
d_call: .; clone_size: .; j_call: TRBJ2-5; v_call: TRBV15; cdr3_nt: TGTGCCACCAGCAGAGTTGCAGAGACCCAGTACTTC; cdr3_aa: CATSRVAETQYF
d_call: .; clone_size: .; j_call: TRBJ2-7; v_call: TRBV7-2; cdr3_nt: TGTGCCAGCAGCCCCTCGTGGGGGGGCAGCTACGAGCAGTACTTC; cdr3_aa: CASSPSWGGSYEQYF
d_call: .; clone_size: few; j_call: TRBJ2-7; v_call: TRBV7-2; cdr3_nt: TGTGCCAGCAGCTTACCCATGTCATCGACCTACGAGCAGTACTTC; cdr3_aa: CASSLPMSSTYEQYF
d_call: .; clone_size: .; j_call: TRBJ2-2; v_call: TRBV5-1; cdr3_nt: TGCGCCAGCAGCTTCGGAGGGAGCACCGGGGAGCTGTTTTTT; cdr3_aa: CASSFGGSTGELFF
d_call: TRBD1; clone_size: few; j_call: TRBJ1-2; v_call: TRBV29-1; cdr3_nt: TGCAGCGCGGGACAGGATTATGGCTACACCTTC; cdr3_aa: CSAGQDYGYTF
d_call: .; clone_size: few; j_call: TRBJ2-5; v_call: TRBV20-1; cdr3_nt: TGCAGTGCTAGGGACAAAACCCAAGAGACCCAGTACTTC; cdr3_aa: CSARDKTQETQYF
d_call: .; clone_size: few; j_call: TRBJ2-1; v_call: TRBV24-1; cdr3_nt: TGTGCCACCAGTGATGTTGCCGGGGACTCCTACGATGAGCAGTTCTTC; cdr3_aa: CATSDVAGDSYDEQFF
d_call: TRBD1; clone_size: few; j_call: TRBJ1-2; v_call: TRBV6-2/TRBV6-3; cdr3_nt: TGTGCCAGCAGCTTCTCGGGACAGAACCATGGCTACACCTTC; cdr3_aa: CASSFSGQNHGYTF
d_call: TRBD1; clone_size: few; j_call: TRBJ2-1; v_call: TRBV20-1; cdr3_nt: TGCAGTGCCCCGGGACAGGGGGCCTACAATGAGCAGTTCTTC; cdr3_aa: CSAPGQGAYNEQFF
d_call: TRBD1; clone_size: .; j_call: TRBJ1-1; v_call: TRBV29-1; cdr3_nt: TGCAGCGCCCTGACAGGGGGGAGCACTGAAGCTTTCTTT; cdr3_aa: CSALTGGSTEAFF
d_call: .; clone_size: .; j_call: TRBJ2-2; v_call: TRBV24-1; cdr3_nt: TGTGCCACCAGTGATTTCAGGTGGGCGAACACCGGGGAGCTGTTTTTT; cdr3_aa: CATSDFRWANTGELFF
d_call: TRBD2; clone_size: .; j_call: TRBJ2-7; v_call: TRBV6-2/TRBV6-3; cdr3_nt: TGTGCCAGCAGTTACTCAAGGCGGGAGGGATACACCTACGAGCAGTACTTC; cdr3_aa: CASSYSRREGYTYEQYF
d_call: .; clone_size: .; j_call: TRBJ1-1; v_call: TRBV7-9; cdr3_nt: TGTGCCAGCAGTCCGAGAGAGGAGGACACTGAAGCTTTCTTT; cdr3_aa: CASSPREEDTEAFF